These 30 T cell receptor beta chains share one sample of origin, sequenced in a study of T cell responses to AZD1222 COVID-19 vaccine. The table came from immunoSEQ multiplex PCR; TCRdb's copy has only in-frame clones and leaves some out. This table has 75,000 to 90,000 clones, 78% appearing once. The sequencing used peripheral blood, collected on day 0 of AZD1222 vaccination. All receptors derive from an adult in good health.

V usage is TRBV5-4 and J usage is TRBJ1-6; 8 nucleotides line up with TRBD1. Germline V gene sequence: CDR1 SGHNT, CDR2 YYREEE (reference sequence). This CDR3 is 17 amino acids long. V shed 5 bases and J 8 bases; nucleotides not matched to a gene: 15. The CDR3 reads CASRSGTGTIRDSPLHF. The CDR3 DNA follows: TGTGCCAGCAGGTCCGGGACAGGAACGATTAGGGATTCACCCCTCCACTTT.

The chain combines TRBV24-1 with TRBJ2-2; TRBD2 is a possible D gene (5 bases). CDR3 length equals 14 residues. Trimming cost V 1 base and J 5 bases, with 7 bases left between them. Germline assignment: CDR1 KGHDR and CDR2 SFDVKD. The CDR3 DNA sequence: TGTGCCACCAGTGATTTTTGGGAGACCGGGGAGCTGTTTTTT. Translating gives CATSDFWETGELFF.

The chain uses TRBV28 and TRBJ1-5, with D hard to call. Germline V gene sequence: CDR1 MDHEN, CDR2 SYDVKM. Trimming stripped 7 bases from V and 0 bases from J, with 4 bases between. The length of the CDR3 is 12 residues. The CDR3 DNA is TGTGCCAGCATGACTAGCAATCAGCCCCAGCATTTT. Its translation is CASMTSNQPQHF.

The chain combines TRBV3-1 (or the pseudogene TRBV3-2) with TRBJ2-1; D is uncertain. V was pared by 5 bases and J by 7 bases, with 9 bases between. Germline CDR1 is LGHDT and CDR2 is YNNKEL (reference sequence). CDR3 length equals 12 residues. CDR3 coding DNA: TGTGCCAGCAGCACAGCTTGGAATGAGCAGTTCTTC. It yields the protein CASSTAWNEQFF.

The rearrangement joins TRBV7-2 to TRBJ2-5; TRBD2 agrees at 7 bases. Germline-derived CDR1 and CDR2 are SGHTA and FQGNSA. The length of the CDR3 is 14 residues. V shed 5 bases, J shed 5 bases, and the junction held 8 bases outside the gene matches. The CDR3 loop is CASSRGGGVETQYF. As DNA, the CDR3 is TGTGCCAGCAGCCGCGGGGGTGGGGTGGAGACCCAGTACTTC.

The chain joins TRBV15 to TRBJ1-4; 9 bases agree with TRBD1. The CDR3 consists of 17 residues. Germline CDR1 reads LNHNV; CDR2 reads YYDKDF (reference sequence). Germline trimming cut 3 bases from V and 2 bases from J; bases unmatched to any gene: 7. The CDR3 DNA reads TGTGCCACCAGCAGTAACAGGGGGCGCCGGACTAATGAAAAACTGTTTTTT. This sequence encodes CATSSNRGRRTNEKLFF.

CDR3 sequence (DNA): TGCGCCAGCAGCTTGCCGGACAGGGGGGCCTACAATGAGCAGTTCTTC. Translated: CASSLPDRGAYNEQFF. The chain employs TRBV5-1 and TRBJ2-1, with 10 bases matching TRBD1. The CDR3 loop spans 16 amino acids. Germline CDR1 and CDR2: SGHRS and YFSETQ. V was pared by 1 base and J by 2 bases, with 3 bases of the junction left unmatched.

V gene TRBV2 combines with J gene TRBJ2-4, with 7 nucleotides matching TRBD2. Germline CDR1 is SNHLY and CDR2 is FYNNEI. The CDR3 contains 17 residues. The J segment lost 0 bases and the V segment lost 4 bases, leaving 9 bases of the junction unmatched. The CDR3 sequence: CASSGKGGGVAKNIQYF. CDR3 DNA: TGTGCCAGCAGTGGGAAAGGTGGGGGGGTAGCCAAAAACATTCAGTACTTC. Based on the CDR3 plus reference TRBV2 and TRBJ2-4, the full variable domain is EPEVTQTPSHQVTQMGQEVILRCVPISNHLYFYWYRQILGQKVEFLVSFYNNEISEKSEIFDDQFSVERPDGSNFTLKIRSTKLEDSAMYFCASSGKGGGVAKNIQYFGAGTRLSVL.

The chain carries TRBV25-1 and TRBJ1-2; no definite D call. The CDR3 is 13 amino acids. Germline lookup yields CDR1 MGHDK and CDR2 SYGVNS. Trimming stripped 6 bases from V and 8 bases from J, with 16 bases between. The DNA for the CDR3 is TGTGCCAGCAGCTTTTCCACATTCGAAGGCTACACCTTC. Its translation is CASSFSTFEGYTF.

In regard to this clone: This sample includes further DNA sequences coding for the same CDR3. The chain uses TRBV7-2 and TRBJ1-5; no clear D. Germline-derived CDR1 and CDR2 are SGHTA and FQGNSA. V gave up 4 bases and J gave up 4 bases, with 5 bases separating them. The CDR3 extends over 12 amino acids. The CDR3 DNA sequence: TGTGCCAGCAGCTCACCTAATCAGCCCCAGCATTTT. Translation gives CASSSPNQPQHF.

This chain connects TRBV7-8 to TRBJ1-4, with a weak D call TRBD1 (6 bases). There are 15 residues in the CDR3. V dropped 1 base and J dropped 11 bases, with 17 bases sitting between them. Germline CDR1 and CDR2: SGHVS and FQNEAQ. In DNA, the CDR3 is TGTGCCAGCAGCTTAGGTGTCGGGGGCGGCTCGAAACTGTTTTTT. Translating it yields CASSLGVGGGSKLFF.

This chain links TRBV29-1 with TRBJ2-1, with D perhaps TRBD2 (6 bases). The CDR3 spans 15 residues. Germline V CDR1 and CDR2: SQVTM, ANQGSEA. V dropped 0 bases and J dropped 3 bases, with 12 bases sitting between them. The CDR3 DNA sequence: TGCAGCGTTGAAGAGGTTATAGCGGTCTACAATGAGCAGTTCTTC. Protein sequence: CSVEEVIAVYNEQFF.

This clone appeared a few times. The gene calls are TRBV24-1 and TRBJ2-5; 9 bases are shared with TRBD2. Unmatched junction bases numbered 7, after V lost 4 bases and J lost 5 bases. Per the germline V gene, CDR1 is KGHDR and CDR2 is SFDVKD. This CDR3 comprises 15 residues. Here the CDR3 DNA reads TGTGCCACCAGTGACTCCAGCGGGAGGCACGAGACCCAGTACTTC. Its translation is CATSDSSGRHETQYF.

This clone is labeled as medium-sized. This chain connects TRBV19 to TRBJ1-2, with D possibly TRBD1 on 5 matching bases. The length of the CDR3 is 12 residues. V was cut by 3 bases and J by 8 bases, with 10 bases left in between. The germline CDR1 and CDR2 sequences are LNHDA and SQIVND (reference sequence). The CDR3 spells CASSMMGEGYTF. DNA of the CDR3: TGTGCCAGTAGTATGATGGGGGAAGGCTACACCTTC.

The chain recombines TRBV7-2 with TRBJ2-3; D may be TRBD2 (6 bases). The CDR3 extends over 15 amino acids. CDR1 is SGHTA and CDR2 is FQGNSA in the germline V gene. The ends were cut back, 5 bases at V and 0 bases at J, with 12 bases in the middle. CDR3 bases: TGTGCCAGCAGCGGGCGGGACCATAGCACAGATACGCAGTATTTT. Its protein is CASSGRDHSTDTQYF.

The V gene is TRBV18, the J gene TRBJ1-2; TRBD1 matches 11 bases. The germline V gene encodes CDR1 KGHSH and CDR2 LQKENI. V was pared by 1 base and J by 3 bases, with 1 base of the junction left unmatched. The CDR3 has 15 residues. Here the CDR3 reads CASSPLGQGDYGYTF. In DNA form, the CDR3 reads TGTGCCAGCTCACCACTGGGACAGGGGGACTATGGCTACACCTTC.

The V gene is TRBV30, the J gene TRBJ1-6, with 10 bases lining up with TRBD1. With V trimmed by 0 bases and J by 7 bases, 3 bases remained unmatched. CDR3 length equals 15 residues. Per germline, CDR1 GTSNPN and CDR2 SVGIG (reference sequence). CDR3 sequence (DNA): TGTGCCTGGAGTGTTCGGGGACAGGGGAATTCACCCCTCCACTTT. As protein: CAWSVRGQGNSPLHF.

This clone was found a few times. V gene TRBV6-5 combines with J gene TRBJ1-5; 8 nucleotides match TRBD1. CDR1 is MNHEY, CDR2 SVGAGI, per germline. The J segment lost 7 bases and the V segment lost 6 bases, leaving 11 bases of the junction unmatched. The length of the CDR3 is 15 residues. The CDR3 loop reads CASRQAWTGNQPQHF. CDR3 DNA: TGTGCCAGCAGGCAAGCCTGGACAGGGAACCAGCCCCAGCATTTT.

The chain employs TRBV7-6 and TRBJ1-1, with D tentatively TRBD1 (5 bases). CDR3 length equals 15 residues. The V end was cut by 1 base, the J end by 2 bases, with 11 bases between. Germline values: CDR1 SGHVS, CDR2 FNYEAQ. CDR3 bases: TGTGCCAGCAGCTTAGGGGGCATCGCAAACACTGAAGCTTTCTTT. Protein product: CASSLGGIANTEAFF.

The J gene is TRBJ1-5, the V gene TRBV19; no clear D gene. The V gene's germline CDR1 is LNHDA and CDR2 SQIVND (reference sequence). V lost 5 bases and J lost 3, with 11 bases in between. The CDR3 is made up of 14 amino acids. In nucleotides, the CDR3 is TGTGCCAGTAGTTCTCATGGGCACAATCAGCCCCAGCATTTT. Translated: CASSSHGHNQPQHF.

The J gene is TRBJ2-1, the V gene TRBV6-5; a weak D match, TRBD2 (5 bases). In germline, CDR1 is MNHEY, CDR2 SVGAGI. The CDR3 runs to 15 residues. V was clipped by 7 bases and J by 0 bases, with 13 bases between them. CDR3 protein: CASNPQAASYNEQFF. Written as DNA, the CDR3 is TGTGCCAGCAATCCCCAAGCGGCCTCCTACAATGAGCAGTTCTTC.

This clone was counted only a few times. This chain uses TRBV5-8 with TRBJ2-7, with TRBD2 matching 16 bases. V was pared by 5 bases and J by 2 bases, with 7 bases of the junction left unmatched. Germline V gene sequence: CDR1 SGHTS, CDR2 YDEGEE. The CDR3 is made up of 17 amino acids. DNA for the CDR3: TGTGCCAGCAGTTCGGGACTAGCGGGAGGGCCGACCTACGAGCAGTACTTC. It codes for CASSSGLAGGPTYEQYF.

This chain connects TRBV7-2 to TRBJ1-1, with 7 positions matching TRBD1. V lost 5 bases to trimming and J lost 9 bases; unmatched junction nucleotides: 9. CDR1 is SGHTA and CDR2 is FQGNSA in the germline V gene. The CDR3 contains 13 residues. CDR3 amino acids: CASSDLQGRQAFF. As DNA, the CDR3 is TGTGCCAGCAGCGACCTACAGGGGAGACAAGCTTTCTTT.

The chain is built from TRBV14 and TRBJ2-7; D remains unclear. This CDR3 is 14 amino acids long. Per the germline V gene, CDR1 is SGHDN and CDR2 is FVKESK. Trimming removed 1 base at V and 2 bases at J, with 9 bases between. CDR3: CASSQGLPPYEQYF. The CDR3 bases are TGTGCCAGCAGCCAAGGGCTACCACCCTACGAGCAGTACTTC.

This clone was recorded a few times. V and J are TRBV29-1 and TRBJ1-4; a weak D match, TRBD1 (5 bases). V lost 2 bases and J 7 bases, leaving 17 bases between the germline ends. Germline V gene sequence: CDR1 SQVTM, CDR2 ANQGSEA. The CDR3 loop spans 15 amino acids. The CDR3 spells CSVELGRSGVEKLFF. The CDR3 region has the DNA TGCAGCGTTGAATTAGGCCGATCGGGGGTTGAAAAACTGTTTTTT.

The chain carries TRBV30 and TRBJ1-1, with D maybe TRBD1 (5 bases). The V end was cut by 2 bases, the J end by 4 bases, with 5 bases between. This CDR3 is 11 amino acids long. Germline V gives CDR1 GTSNPN, CDR2 SVGIG (reference sequence). The CDR3 sequence is CAWSRGTEAFF. In DNA form, the CDR3 reads TGTGCCTGGAGTAGGGGCACTGAAGCTTTCTTT.

The rearrangement uses TRBV19 and TRBJ2-1; no definite D call. The CDR3 is 15 residues long. CDR1 is LNHDA and CDR2 is SQIVND in the germline V gene (reference sequence). V was pared by 7 bases and J by 9 bases, with 22 bases between. CDR3 sequence: CASTDRHLGPSEQFF. CDR3 coding DNA: TGTGCCAGTACCGATAGGCACCTCGGACCCAGTGAGCAGTTCTTC.

The J gene is TRBJ1-2, the V gene TRBV6-5; D unresolved. CDR3 size: 15 residues. CDR1 and CDR2 (germline): MNHEY, SVGAGI. V was shortened by 5 bases and J by 7 bases, with 20 bases between the two germline ends. CDR3 sequence: CASSPQKVAPRGYTF. The CDR3 nucleotides read TGTGCCAGCAGTCCCCAGAAAGTGGCTCCCCGTGGCTACACCTTC.

The chain carries TRBV7-9 and TRBJ2-5, with TRBD2 matching 11 bases. The trim removed 3 bases at V and 5 bases at J, leaving 5 bases unmatched. The CDR3 spans 15 residues. Germline CDR1 is SEHNR and CDR2 is FQNEAQ (reference sequence). CDR3 amino acids: CASSFIAGGPETQYF. In DNA, the CDR3 is TGTGCCAGCAGCTTCATAGCGGGAGGGCCCGAGACCCAGTACTTC.

The chain carries TRBV28 and TRBJ1-5; 7 positions agree with TRBD1. This CDR3 has 15 amino acids. Trimming cost V 3 bases and J 3 bases; bases outside gene matches: 5. Germline CDR1 MDHEN, CDR2 SYDVKM. CDR3 in amino acids: CASSFLQGPNQPQHF. Written as DNA, the CDR3 is TGTGCCAGCAGTTTTCTACAGGGGCCCAATCAGCCCCAGCATTTT.